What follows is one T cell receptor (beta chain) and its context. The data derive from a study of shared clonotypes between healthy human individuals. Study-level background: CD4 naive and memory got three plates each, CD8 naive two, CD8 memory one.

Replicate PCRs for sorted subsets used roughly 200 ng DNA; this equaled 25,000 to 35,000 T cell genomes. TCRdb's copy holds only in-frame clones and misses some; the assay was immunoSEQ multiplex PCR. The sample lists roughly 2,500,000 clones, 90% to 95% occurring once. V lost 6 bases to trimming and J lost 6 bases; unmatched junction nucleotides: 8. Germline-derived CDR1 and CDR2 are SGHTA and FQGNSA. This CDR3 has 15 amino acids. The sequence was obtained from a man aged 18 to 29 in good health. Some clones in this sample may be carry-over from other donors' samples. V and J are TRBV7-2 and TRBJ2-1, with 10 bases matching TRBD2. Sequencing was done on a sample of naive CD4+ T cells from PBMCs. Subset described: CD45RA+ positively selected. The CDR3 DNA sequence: TGTGCCAGCAGACAACCGGGACTAGCGATCAATGAGCAGTTCTTC. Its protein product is CASRQPGLAINEQFF.